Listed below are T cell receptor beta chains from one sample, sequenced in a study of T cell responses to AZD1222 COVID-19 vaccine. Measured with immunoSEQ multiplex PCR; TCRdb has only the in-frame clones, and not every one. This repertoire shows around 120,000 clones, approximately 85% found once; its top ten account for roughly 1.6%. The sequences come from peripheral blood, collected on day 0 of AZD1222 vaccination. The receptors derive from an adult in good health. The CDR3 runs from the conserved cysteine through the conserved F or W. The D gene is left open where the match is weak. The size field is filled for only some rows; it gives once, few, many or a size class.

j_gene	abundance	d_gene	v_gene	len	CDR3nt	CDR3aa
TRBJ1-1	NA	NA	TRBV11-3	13	TGTGCCAGCAGCTTAGATCCAGGGGTTGAAGCTTTCTTT	CASSLDPGVEAFF
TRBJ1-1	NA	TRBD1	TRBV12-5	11	TGTGCTAGTGGCCGGGGACAGGAAGCTTTCTTT	CASGRGQEAFF
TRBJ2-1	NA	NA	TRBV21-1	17	TGTGCCAGCGAGAAGGACAGGGTTATTTCAGGTTACAATGAGCAGTTCTTC	CASEKDRVISGYNEQFF
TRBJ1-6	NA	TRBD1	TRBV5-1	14	TGCGCCAGCAGCTTGGAACAGGGGATTTCACCCCTCCACTTT	CASSLEQGISPLHF
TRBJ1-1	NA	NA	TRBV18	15	TGTGCCAGCTCGCGTTCCGGGACCGAGAACACTGAAGCTTTCTTT	CASSRSGTENTEAFF
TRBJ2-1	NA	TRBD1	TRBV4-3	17	TGCGCCAGCACCAAGGGTCTGGACAGGGTTTGGGAGAATGAGCAGTTCTTC	CASTKGLDRVWENEQFF
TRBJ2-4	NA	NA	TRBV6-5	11	TGTGCCAGCATCCGTGGGAACATTCAGTACTTC	CASIRGNIQYF
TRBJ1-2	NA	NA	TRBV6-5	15	TGTGCCAGCAGTTACGGAGGCGACGCCCCCTATGGCTACACCTTC	CASSYGGDAPYGYTF
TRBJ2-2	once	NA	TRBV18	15	TGTGCCAGCTCACCACCGCCTAAGGGGAACGGGGAGCTGTTTTTT	CASSPPPKGNGELFF
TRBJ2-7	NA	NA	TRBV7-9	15	TGTGCCAGCAGCTTAGAATCCGGGGCGGCCTACGAGCAGTACTTC	CASSLESGAAYEQYF
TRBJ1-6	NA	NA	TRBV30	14	TGTGCCTGGAGTGTAGGGCAGGTTCTATCACCCCTCCACTTT	CAWSVGQVLSPLHF
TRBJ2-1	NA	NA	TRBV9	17	TGTGCCAGCAGCCCGAAAGGAGGGGCGGGGAATCCCGGTGAGCAGTTCTTC	CASSPKGGAGNPGEQFF
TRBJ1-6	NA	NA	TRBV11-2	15	TGTGCCAGCAGCCTCCGGGACCGAGTTAATTCACCCCTCCACTTT	CASSLRDRVNSPLHF
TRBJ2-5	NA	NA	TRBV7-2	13	TGTGCCAGCAGCTTAGACGGGGAAGAGACCCAGTACTTC	CASSLDGEETQYF
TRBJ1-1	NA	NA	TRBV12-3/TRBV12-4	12	TGTGCCAGCAGTTTATTCAGCGGAAAAGCTTTCTTT	CASSLFSGKAFF
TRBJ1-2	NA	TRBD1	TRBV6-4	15	TGTGCCAGCAGTGACTCTTCAGGGGGTGACTATGGCTACACCTTC	CASSDSSGGDYGYTF
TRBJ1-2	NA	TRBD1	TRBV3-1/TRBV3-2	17	TGTGCCAGCAGCCAAGAGGCAGGGGGCTATGAGAACTATGGCTACACCTTC	CASSQEAGGYENYGYTF
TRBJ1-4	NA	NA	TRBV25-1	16	TGTGCCAGCAGTGACTTCCGGGGGGCAACTAATGAAAAACTGTTTTTT	CASSDFRGATNEKLFF
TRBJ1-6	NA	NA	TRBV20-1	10	TGCAGTGCTAAGATGAGAGCCCTCCACTTT	CSAKMRALHF
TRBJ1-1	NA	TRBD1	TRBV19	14	TGTGCCACATCACAGGGGAGGGTAAAGACTGAAGCTTTCTTT	CATSQGRVKTEAFF
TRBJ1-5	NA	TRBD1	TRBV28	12	TGTGCCAGCCAAGGGGGCTGGCAGCCCCAGCATTTT	CASQGGWQPQHF
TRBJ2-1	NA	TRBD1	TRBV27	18	TGTGCCAGCAGCTTAAAGGGGGTGGGGGGACAGGGTTACAATGAGCAGTTCTTC	CASSLKGVGGQGYNEQFF
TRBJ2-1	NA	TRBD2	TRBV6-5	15	TGTGCCAGCAGCAGCGGGGAAAGGTGGCTCAATGAGCAGTTCTTC	CASSSGERWLNEQFF
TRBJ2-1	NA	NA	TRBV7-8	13	TGTGCCAGCAGCCGCCCCTTGGGTAATGAGCAGTTCTTC	CASSRPLGNEQFF
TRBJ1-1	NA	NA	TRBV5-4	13	TGTGCCAGCAGCCCTACTACAGGTTTTGAAGCTTTCTTT	CASSPTTGFEAFF
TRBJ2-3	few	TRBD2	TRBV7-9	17	TGTGCCAGCACCAAACGAGCGAGGGGACTAGCGATAGATACGCAGTATTTT	CASTKRARGLAIDTQYF
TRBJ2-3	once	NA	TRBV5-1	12	TGCGCCAGCAGCTTGGACGGGGATACGCAGTATTTT	CASSLDGDTQYF
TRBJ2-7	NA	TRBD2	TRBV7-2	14	TGTGCCAGCAGCTTTTCTAGCGGAAACTACGAGCAGTACTTC	CASSFSSGNYEQYF
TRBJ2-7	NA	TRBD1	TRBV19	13	TGTGCCAGTAGTTCGGGGACAGGGCCCGAGCAGTACTTC	CASSSGTGPEQYF
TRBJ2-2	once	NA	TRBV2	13	TGTGCCAGCAAGGCGCTGGGGATCGGGGAGCTGTTTTTT	CASKALGIGELFF
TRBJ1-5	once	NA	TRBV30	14	TGTGCCTGGAGTACCGGACAGAACAATCAGCCCCAGCATTTT	CAWSTGQNNQPQHF
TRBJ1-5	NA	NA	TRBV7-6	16	TGTGCCAGCAGCTTAGGGCCCGGGGGTAGCAATCAGCCCCAGCATTTT	CASSLGPGGSNQPQHF
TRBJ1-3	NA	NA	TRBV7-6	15	TGTGCCAGCAGCTTAGCGCAGGGGAAAGGAAACACCATATATTTT	CASSLAQGKGNTIYF
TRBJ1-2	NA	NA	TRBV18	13	TGTGCCAGCTCACCAGGGTCACAGTATGGCTACACCTTC	CASSPGSQYGYTF
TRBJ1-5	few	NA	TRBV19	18	TGTGCCAGTAGTATAGAGCGGGGGACTGCTTTGAGCAATCAGCCCCAGCATTTT	CASSIERGTALSNQPQHF
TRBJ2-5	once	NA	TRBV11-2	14	TGTGCCAGCAGCCAGATTGGCCAGAGAGAGACCCAGTACTTC	CASSQIGQRETQYF
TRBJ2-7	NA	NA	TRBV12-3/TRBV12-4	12	TGTGCCAGCAGTTTCCAGTGGTACGAGCAGTACTTC	CASSFQWYEQYF
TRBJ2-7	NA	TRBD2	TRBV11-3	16	TGTGCCAGCAGCTTAGGCCCTAGCGGGAGAGTCTACGAGCAGTACTTC	CASSLGPSGRVYEQYF
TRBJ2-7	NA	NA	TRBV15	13	TGTGCCACCAGCAGAGAGGCCCTCTACGAGCAGTACTTC	CATSREALYEQYF